Following are 20 T cell receptor beta chains from one sample sequenced in a study of blood T cell repertoires in COVID-19. Sequenced by immunoSEQ multiplex PCR; TCRdb stores in-frame clones only, minus some. The sample has about 160,000 clones, approximately 81% seen once. The sample consisted of peripheral blood. These receptors were collected from a man aged 35 to 55 with acute or convalescent COVID-19.

V usage is TRBV19 and J usage is TRBJ2-7; D remains unclear. Trimming removed 6 bases from V and 0 bases from J, with 15 bases in between. Germline assignment: CDR1 LNHDA and CDR2 SQIVND (reference sequence). This CDR3 contains 15 residues. The CDR3 DNA is TGTGCCAGTAGCATCTCTAGTCTTAGCTCCTACGAGCAGTACTTC. Protein product: CASSISSLSSYEQYF.

This chain uses TRBV28 with TRBJ2-5, with 10 bases fitting TRBD1. The CDR3 has 17 amino acids. Germline CDR1 is MDHEN and CDR2 is SYDVKM. The junction had 20 bases not matched to a gene; V was cut back by 7 bases and J by 9 bases. CDR3 sequence (DNA): TGTGCCAGCACCATACCCTCGACTATGGGACAGGGGATGGCCCAGTACTTC. This codes for CASTIPSTMGQGMAQYF.

This sequence joins TRBV6-5 and TRBJ2-7; D might be TRBD1 (5 bases). The CDR3 length is 11 residues. CDR1 MNHEY and CDR2 SVGAGI come from the germline V gene. Between the trimmed V and J ends, which lost 6 bases and 13 bases, there was a span of 16 bases. The CDR3 spells CASRSGRYVYF. The CDR3 nucleotides read TGTGCCAGCAGGTCAGGGCGCTACGTTTACTTC.

The gene calls are TRBV27 and TRBJ1-5; no clear D. Trimming left V 6 bases short and J 9 bases short, with 12 bases between. The CDR3 is made up of 12 amino acids. Germline V gene data show CDR1 as MNHEY and CDR2 as SMNVEV (reference sequence). The CDR3 DNA reads as TGTGCCAGCAGGCTGGGCGCGGGGCCCCAGCATTTT. Amino acid sequence: CASRLGAGPQHF.

The rearrangement links TRBV5-6 to TRBJ2-5; 10 bases match TRBD1. Germline trimming cut 4 bases from V and 5 bases from J; bases unmatched to any gene: 5. CDR1 is SGHDT, CDR2 YYEEEE, per germline. The CDR3 consists of 14 residues. The CDR3 loop is CASSMTGGVETQYF. Written as DNA, the CDR3 is TGTGCCAGCAGCATGACAGGGGGCGTCGAGACCCAGTACTTC.

CDR3 DNA: TGTGCCAGCTCTACGGGACTAGCGATGAATGAGCAGTTCTTC. This sequence encodes CASSTGLAMNEQFF. The chain links TRBV25-1 to TRBJ2-1; 10 positions match TRBD2. The CDR3 has 14 amino acids. V gave up 8 bases and J gave up 7 bases; unmatched junction bases: 8. CDR1 and CDR2 from the germline V gene are MGHDK and SYGVNS.

The gene calls are TRBV7-9 and TRBJ2-7, with D perhaps matching TRBD1 (6 bases). Per germline, CDR1 SEHNR and CDR2 FQNEAQ (reference sequence). Trimming left V 3 bases short and J 3 bases short, with 9 bases between. The CDR3 has 13 amino acids. The CDR3 nucleotides read TGTGCCAGCAGCTTGGGGACATTCTACGAGCAGTACTTC. It translates to CASSLGTFYEQYF.

V gene TRBV19 combines with J gene TRBJ1-2; no firm D call. Germline V CDR1 and CDR2: LNHDA, SQIVND (reference sequence). The CDR3 length is 14 residues. V shed 7 bases and J shed 4 bases, with 16 bases lying between them. CDR3 amino acids: CASTQPYGGYGYTF. In DNA, the CDR3 is TGTGCCAGTACCCAACCCTACGGAGGCTATGGCTACACCTTC.

V usage is TRBV5-6 and J usage is TRBJ2-2; 10 bases agree with TRBD1. This CDR3 is built from 16 residues. Unmatched junction bases numbered 8, after V lost 4 bases and J lost 5 bases. The V gene's germline CDR1 is SGHDT and CDR2 YYEEEE. The CDR3, as DNA: TGTGCCAGCAGCCACTCACCGGGACAGGGGACCGGGGAGCTGTTTTTT. Translated: CASSHSPGQGTGELFF.

V is TRBV2 and J is TRBJ1-2; D is perhaps TRBD1 (5 bases). The germline CDR1 and CDR2 sequences are SNHLY and FYNNEI. V was clipped by 6 bases and J by 4 bases, with 12 bases between them. The CDR3 consists of 13 residues. CDR3 DNA: TGTGCCAGCAGGATAGGGGAGGGCTATGGCTACACCTTC. This translates into CASRIGEGYGYTF.

This chain uses TRBV20-1 with TRBJ2-5; D is undetermined. The CDR3 length is 11 residues. Germline V lookup: CDR1 DFQATT, CDR2 SNEGSKA (reference sequence). V lost 7 bases and J lost 5, with 11 bases in between. CDR3 sequence: CSGQNGETQYF. The CDR3 DNA reads as TGCAGTGGCCAAAATGGCGAGACCCAGTACTTC.

CDR3 residues: CASSLAAPRTEAFF. In nucleotides, the CDR3 is TGTGCCAGCAGCTTAGCGGCACCGAGGACTGAAGCTTTCTTT. The V and J genes are TRBV7-8 and TRBJ1-1; D call uncertain. V was trimmed by 0 bases and J by 5 bases, leaving 10 bases between them. The CDR3 is made up of 14 amino acids. In germline, CDR1 is SGHVS, CDR2 FQNEAQ.

CDR3 sequence (DNA): TGCGCCAGCAGCCAAACCGGGACAGATAACTATGGCTACACCTTC. Its translation is CASSQTGTDNYGYTF. The rearrangement joins TRBV4-1 to TRBJ1-2; TRBD1 agrees at 7 bases. Germline V CDR1 and CDR2: MGHRA, YSYEKL. The ends lost 2 bases at V and 1 base at J; junction bases unmatched: 4. This CDR3 has 15 residues.

The chain is built from TRBV28 and TRBJ1-5; 7 bases are a match to TRBD1. The J segment lost 4 bases and the V segment lost 5 bases, leaving 17 bases of the junction unmatched. CDR1 and CDR2 from the germline V gene are MDHEN and SYDVKM. This CDR3 is built from 18 residues. The CDR3 spells CASSPSPWDRGRNQPQHF. The DNA for the CDR3 is TGTGCCAGCAGTCCTTCCCCTTGGGACAGAGGAAGAAATCAGCCCCAGCATTTT.

This clone was counted a few times. The chain combines TRBV28 with TRBJ1-1, with 10 bases fitting TRBD1. The trim removed 4 bases at V and 0 bases at J, leaving 5 bases unmatched. Germline V gene data show CDR1 as MDHEN and CDR2 as SYDVKM. The CDR3 loop spans 16 amino acids. CDR3 nucleotide sequence: TGTGCCAGCAGTTCCGGGGGACAGGGGCTGAACACTGAAGCTTTCTTT. It is translated as CASSSGGQGLNTEAFF.

This clone was seen only a few times. The V call is TRBV10-3, the J call TRBJ2-1; 12 bases agree with TRBD2. The ends lost 6 bases at V and 0 bases at J; junction bases unmatched: 9. CDR1 is ENHRY, CDR2 SYGVKD, per germline. The CDR3 has 18 amino acids. The CDR3 region is CAIRNGLAGPLSYNEQFF. The CDR3 coding sequence is TGTGCCATCAGGAATGGACTAGCGGGGCCCCTCTCCTACAATGAGCAGTTCTTC.

The J gene is TRBJ2-1, the V gene TRBV7-3; the D gene is possibly TRBD2 (6 bases). Germline CDR1 is SGHTA and CDR2 is FQGTGA. Trimming removed 5 bases from V and 1 base from J, with 15 bases in between. The CDR3 length is 16 residues. CDR3 loop: CASSPPSAGSYNEQFF. CDR3 DNA sequence: TGTGCCAGCAGCCCCCCCTCGGCGGGGTCCTACAATGAGCAGTTCTTC.

The rearrangement links TRBV5-1 to TRBJ2-3; D unresolved. In germline, CDR1 is SGHRS, CDR2 YFSETQ. Trimming left V 4 bases short and J 2 bases short, with 5 bases between. This CDR3 contains 12 residues. In nucleotides, the CDR3 is TGCGCCAGCAGCCTAACCACAGATACGCAGTATTTT. Translated, it gives CASSLTTDTQYF.

J is TRBJ1-1 and V is TRBV7-9; D unclear. CDR3 length equals 11 residues. Germline loops: CDR1 SEHNR, CDR2 FQNEAQ (reference sequence). Between the trimmed V and J ends, which lost 3 bases and 8 bases, there was a span of 7 bases. The CDR3, as DNA: TGTGCCAGCAGCTTGGGTAGCGAAGCTTTCTTT. Residues: CASSLGSEAFF.

The chain has TRBV6-1 and TRBJ2-7; 9 nucleotides match TRBD2. V gave up 3 bases and J gave up 0 bases; unmatched junction bases: 0. The CDR3 has 14 residues. Germline assignment: CDR1 MNHNS and CDR2 SASEGT. The CDR3 nucleotides read TGTGCCAGCAGTGAGCGGGGGGGCTCCTACGAGCAGTACTTC. It specifies CASSERGGSYEQYF.